This TCR beta chain is from a study of blood T cells in healthy people across ages. Overall study results and limits: Lack of knowledge of donor CMV status possibly confounded expanded clonotype changes. Among T cells, TCR beta diversity per million cells dropped roughly linearly as age rose.

This CDR3 has 16 amino acids. Trimming stripped 2 bases from V and 1 base from J, with 12 bases between. Germline CDR1 SGHVS, CDR2 FNYEAQ. On this clonotype itself: Its antigen is still unknown.

A sample-barcoded 5' primer and a J-beta primer mix were used in a second PCR of roughly 7 to 11 cycles. Template switching added a 12-random-nucleotide identifier to every cDNA molecule. One entry per CDR3 protein, called by TCRdb with MiXCR from the 5' RACE reads. The data contain about a million distinct CDR3 sequences, roughly two fifths of them singletons. This clonotype was sampled from a man younger than 35 in good health. The chain uses TRBV7-6 and TRBJ2-1, with D uncertain. Sequenced sample: blood. CDR3 sequence reads: CASSLKLILSYNEQFF. The DNA for the CDR3 is TGTGCCAGCAGCTTAAAATTAATTCTTTCCTACAATGAGCAGTTCTTC.